A selection of T cell receptor beta chains follows, all from one sample in a study of tumor and adjacent non-tumor tissue in lung cancer. One entry per CDR3 protein, called by TCRdb with MiXCR from the multiplex PCR reads. This table holds 120,000 to 150,000 distinct CDR3 sequences, 60% to 70% found once. Sequencing used lung tumor tissue. The receptors were sampled from a man aged 55 to 69 with small cell lung cancer. CDR3s include the opening cysteine and the closing phenylalanine or tryptophan. Each record gives: D gene, clone size, V gene, J gene, CDR3 DNA, CDR3 protein. D genes are given only for firm matches. Size values are once, few and many counts, or a class for expanded clones, and some rows have none.

D gene: TRBD1
clone size: NA
V gene: TRBV30
J gene: TRBJ2-1
CDR3 DNA: TGTGCCTGCCAAAATCCGGGACAGGGTTACATTGAGCAGTCCTTC
CDR3 protein: CACQNPGQGYIEQSF

D gene: NA
clone size: NA
V gene: TRBV11-3
J gene: TRBJ1-2
CDR3 DNA: NA
CDR3 protein: CANSPGQAYGCTF

D gene: NA
clone size: NA
V gene: TRBV11-3
J gene: TRBJ2-7
CDR3 DNA: TGTCCCAGCAGCTTAGGGACCATTGAGCAGTACTTC
CDR3 protein: CPSSLGTIEQYF

D gene: TRBD2
clone size: many
V gene: TRBV6-6
J gene: TRBJ2-7
CDR3 DNA: TGTGCCAGCAGTTACTCGGGGCTCGCTAGCGGCAAACCCTACGAGCAGTACTTC
CDR3 protein: CASSYSGLASGKPYEQYF

D gene: NA
clone size: NA
V gene: TRBV6-1
J gene: TRBJ2-7
CDR3 DNA: TGTGCCAGCAGTGAACTAAACGACATGGCTAGGGGCTACTACGAGCAGTACTTC
CDR3 protein: CASSELNDMARGYYEQYF

D gene: TRBD2
clone size: once
V gene: TRBV6-1
J gene: TRBJ2-2
CDR3 DNA: TGTGCCAGCCACCGACTAGCGAACACCGGGGGGCTGTTTTTT
CDR3 protein: CASHRLANTGGLFF

D gene: TRBD2
clone size: NA
V gene: TRBV6-2/TRBV6-3
J gene: TRBJ2-6
CDR3 DNA: TGTGCCAGCATTAGGGGTCGGGGGGCTGGGGCCAACGTCCTGACTTTC
CDR3 protein: CASIRGRGAGANVLTF

D gene: TRBD1
clone size: NA
V gene: TRBV6-6
J gene: TRBJ1-5
CDR3 DNA: TGTGCCAGCACTCGCAACAGGGGAGGTAATCAGCCCCAGCATTTT
CDR3 protein: CASTRNRGGNQPQHF

D gene: NA
clone size: NA
V gene: TRBV12-3/TRBV12-4
J gene: TRBJ2-2
CDR3 DNA: TGTGCCAGCAGTTTAAAGAGGGGGTTTGCCACCGGGGAGCTGTTTTTT
CDR3 protein: CASSLKRGFATGELFF

D gene: TRBD2
clone size: NA
V gene: TRBV20-1
J gene: TRBJ2-7
CDR3 DNA: TGCAATACTAGATTCCCTAGCGGGAACTACGAGCAGTACTTC
CDR3 protein: CNTRFPSGNYEQYF

D gene: TRBD1
clone size: many
V gene: TRBV6-6
J gene: TRBJ2-7
CDR3 DNA: TGTGCCAGCAGTCATGGGACAGCTCCCTCCTACGAGCAGTACTTC
CDR3 protein: CASSHGTAPSYEQYF

D gene: NA
clone size: NA
V gene: TRBV5-1
J gene: TRBJ2-1
CDR3 DNA: TGCGCCAGCAGCGATCGGACCAACTCAAATGTGCAGTTCTTC
CDR3 protein: CASSDRTNSNVQFF

D gene: NA
clone size: once
V gene: TRBV20-1
J gene: TRBJ1-1
CDR3 DNA: TGCAGTGCTAGAGAGCCCATGGGGGGCATGGTGAACACTGAAGCTTTCTTT
CDR3 protein: CSAREPMGGMVNTEAFF

D gene: NA
clone size: NA
V gene: TRBV20-1
J gene: TRBJ2-1
CDR3 DNA: TGTAGTGCTAGTGCCCCTCATTTAATCTACAATGATCAGTTCTTC
CDR3 protein: CSASAPHLIYNDQFF

D gene: TRBD2
clone size: NA
V gene: TRBV29-1
J gene: TRBJ2-5
CDR3 DNA: TGCAGCGTTGACCTAGGCGGGAGTCATGAGACCCAGTACTTC
CDR3 protein: CSVDLGGSHETQYF